Below are 30 T cell receptor beta chains sequenced from a single sample in a study of shared clonotypes between healthy human individuals. The assay was immunoSEQ multiplex PCR, and TCRdb's table has in-frame clones only and misses some. The sample consists of 2.3 million or so clones, over 90% of them appearing once. Input material: naive CD4+ T cells from PBMCs. Subset here: CD45RA+ positively selected. The receptors were gathered from a man between 18 and 35 years old in good health. Some clones in this sample may be carry-over from other donors' samples.

This chain joins TRBV2 and TRBJ2-7, with TRBD2 identical over 7 bases. CDR1 and CDR2 from the germline V gene are SNHLY and FYNNEI. The CDR3 has 14 amino acids. The V and J ends lost 3 bases and 7 bases, in that order; junction bases with no gene match: 9. CDR3 in DNA: TGTGCCAGCAGTGATCTCCATCCCGGGGGGGAGCAGTACTTC. This translates into CASSDLHPGGEQYF. Based on the CDR3 plus reference TRBV2 and TRBJ2-7, the full variable domain is EPEVTQTPSHQVTQMGQEVILRCVPISNHLYFYWYRQILGQKVEFLVSFYNNEISEKSEIFDDQFSVERPDGSNFTLKIRSTKLEDSAMYFCASSDLHPGGEQYFGPGTRLTVT.

The rearrangement uses TRBV19 and TRBJ1-5; D is ambiguous. The CDR3 is 16 amino acids. Trimming pared 1 base from V and 3 bases from J, leaving 13 bases between. CDR1 LNHDA and CDR2 SQIVND come from the germline V gene (reference sequence). The CDR3 here is CASSIGLRAVNQPQHF. Here the CDR3 DNA reads TGTGCCAGTAGTATAGGACTTAGGGCGGTCAATCAGCCCCAGCATTTT. The variable domain in full, with the rest retrieved from reference TRBV19 and TRBJ1-5, is DGGITQSPKYLFRKEGQNVTLSCEQNLNHDAMYWYRQDPGQGLRLIYYSQIVNDFQKGDIAEGYSVSREKKESFPLTVTSAQKNPTAFYLCASSIGLRAVNQPQHFGDGTRLSIL.

This clone was counted between two and nine times. This chain uses TRBV7-2 with TRBJ1-1; maybe TRBD1 (6 bases). The CDR3 covers 14 residues. The ends were cut back, 4 bases at V and 4 bases at J, with 13 bases in the middle. Germline-derived CDR1 and CDR2 are SGHTA and FQGNSA. This chain's CDR3 is CASSSQQGVTEAFF. CDR3 in DNA: TGTGCCAGCAGCTCACAACAGGGTGTCACTGAAGCTTTCTTT.

This clone has a handful of counts. The genes are TRBV27 and TRBJ1-1; 9 positions agree with TRBD1. With 2 bases clipped from V and 6 bases from J, the junction kept 1 base outside the gene matches. CDR1 and CDR2 from the germline V gene are MNHEY and SMNVEV (reference sequence). This CDR3 is 13 amino acids long. CDR3 bases: TGTGCCAGCAGTTTACGGACAGGGGCTGAAGCTTTCTTT. It codes for CASSLRTGAEAFF.

J is TRBJ1-5 and V is TRBV30; D is undetermined. V was trimmed by 0 bases and J by 7 bases, leaving 13 bases between them. The CDR3 contains 14 residues. Germline values: CDR1 GTSNPN, CDR2 SVGIG (reference sequence). The CDR3: CAWSVARLGQPQHF. The CDR3 region has the DNA TGTGCCTGGAGTGTAGCCAGGCTGGGCCAGCCCCAGCATTTT.

The rearrangement joins TRBV9 to TRBJ1-1; D is perhaps TRBD1 (5 bases). The ends were cut back, 4 bases at V and 3 bases at J, with 19 bases in the middle. The germline V gene encodes CDR1 SGDLS and CDR2 YYNGEE. The CDR3 is 16 amino acids. The CDR3 sequence: CASSLRGDARDTEAFF. The DNA of the CDR3 is TGTGCCAGCAGCTTGAGGGGAGATGCTCGGGACACTGAAGCTTTCTTT.

This chain connects TRBV5-1 to TRBJ2-6; a possible D gene is TRBD1 (6 bases). Trimming stripped 2 bases from V and 0 bases from J, with 21 bases between. The CDR3 contains 20 residues. CDR1 is SGHRS, CDR2 YFSETQ, per germline. The CDR3 nucleotides are TGCGCCAGCAGCTTCGCTAACAGGGCCATCTTGAGCTCTGGGGCCAACGTCCTGACTTTC. As protein: CASSFANRAILSSGANVLTF.

The chain employs TRBV5-1 and TRBJ2-5; 7 nucleotides agree with TRBD1. Trimming cost V 0 bases and J 6 bases; bases outside gene matches: 5. Looked up from germline, CDR1 is SGHRS and CDR2 is YFSETQ. This CDR3 contains 14 residues. CDR3 loop: CASSLEGGEQTQYF. The CDR3 DNA reads TGCGCCAGCAGCTTGGAAGGGGGCGAACAGACCCAGTACTTC.

The chain employs TRBV4-2 and TRBJ2-7; D possibly matches TRBD1 or TRBD2 (5 bases each). Trimming pared 4 bases from V and 0 bases from J, leaving 16 bases between. Looked up from germline, CDR1 is LGHNA and CDR2 is YNFKEQ. The CDR3 consists of 16 residues. DNA of the CDR3: TGTGCCAGCAGCCGAAAGGTCGGGACGGCCTCCTACGAGCAGTACTTC. Protein: CASSRKVGTASYEQYF.

For this clone: The sample holds other DNA sequences that translate to the same CDR3. This CDR3 reads CASSLTSGSENEQFF. The CDR3 region has the DNA TGTGCCAGCAGCCTCACTAGCGGGAGTGAGAATGAGCAGTTCTTC. The chain combines TRBV5-4 with TRBJ2-1; TRBD2 agrees at 11 bases. V shed 4 bases and J 7 bases; nucleotides not matched to a gene: 7. The CDR3 runs 15 residues. Germline CDR1 and CDR2: SGHNT and YYREEE (reference sequence).

V and J are TRBV5-1 and TRBJ1-1, with a weak D call TRBD1 (6 bases). CDR3 length equals 14 residues. The V end was cut by 6 bases, the J end by 2 bases, with 14 bases between. Germline CDR1 SGHRS, CDR2 YFSETQ. This chain's CDR3 is CASNVGGPNTEAFF. The CDR3, as DNA: TGCGCCAGCAACGTCGGGGGCCCTAACACTGAAGCTTTCTTT.

This clone showed up just once. This chain uses TRBV15 with TRBJ1-1; D may be TRBD1 (6 bases). This CDR3 has 14 amino acids. Per germline, CDR1 LNHNV and CDR2 YYDKDF (reference sequence). Trimming left V 4 bases short and J 3 bases short, with 12 bases between. CDR3 loop: CATSTEGGYTEAFF. CDR3 nucleotide sequence: TGTGCCACCAGCACGGAGGGGGGGTACACTGAAGCTTTCTTT.

Remarks on this clone: Other DNA sequences from this sample encode an identical CDR3 as well. The chain recombines TRBV4-1 with TRBJ2-7; 7 bases are shared with TRBD1. The CDR3 is 14 residues long. V dropped 1 base and J dropped 1; count of bases not matched to a gene: 1. Germline loops: CDR1 MGHRA, CDR2 YSYEKL. CDR3 sequence reads: CASSQGQGSYEQYF. CDR3 nucleotide sequence: TGCGCCAGCAGCCAAGGACAGGGTTCCTACGAGCAGTACTTC.

Notes on this clone: Different DNA sequences within this sample yield the same CDR3. This chain connects TRBV5-1 to TRBJ1-4; 9 nucleotides align to TRBD1. V lost 4 bases and J lost 8; bases outside the gene matches: 6. The CDR3 length is 14 residues. Germline V CDR1 and CDR2: SGHRS, YFSETQ. The CDR3 here is CASSLDRGGEKLFF. CDR3 DNA sequence: TGCGCCAGCAGCCTGGACAGGGGTGGGGAAAAACTGTTTTTT.

The J gene is TRBJ1-1, the V gene TRBV7-9; 11 positions match TRBD1. The J segment lost 3 bases and the V segment lost 1 base, leaving 4 bases of the junction unmatched. Germline CDR1 reads SEHNR; CDR2 reads FQNEAQ (reference sequence). This CDR3 has 16 residues. Here the CDR3 DNA reads TGTGCCAGCAGCTTAGATCCGGGACAGGGGGACACTGAAGCTTTCTTT. Its protein is CASSLDPGQGDTEAFF.

As for this clone: The sample holds other DNA sequences that translate to the same CDR3. The chain uses TRBV5-1 and TRBJ2-1; D unclear. CDR1 and CDR2 (germline): SGHRS, YFSETQ. This CDR3 region has 16 residues. The V end lost 0 bases, the J end lost 0 bases, and 10 bases lay between the germline ends. CDR3 in DNA: TGCGCCAGCAGCTTGGTTGCTACCAGCTCCTACAATGAGCAGTTCTTC. It specifies CASSLVATSSYNEQFF.

The rearrangement uses TRBV28 and TRBJ2-3; D is undetermined. Between the trimmed V and J ends, which lost 1 base and 8 bases, there was a span of 13 bases. Germline CDR1 reads MDHEN; CDR2 reads SYDVKM. This CDR3 comprises 14 residues. The CDR3 is CASSLYTLWGTQYF. The CDR3 DNA is TGTGCCAGCAGTTTATACACCCTGTGGGGTACGCAGTATTTT.

This chain links TRBV19 with TRBJ1-1; no firm D call. This CDR3 contains 13 residues. Germline V gives CDR1 LNHDA, CDR2 SQIVND (reference sequence). The V gene lost 5 bases and the J gene lost 5 bases, with 12 bases spanning the gap. This CDR3 is CASSVNMGTEAFF. CDR3 sequence (DNA): TGTGCCAGTAGTGTGAACATGGGGACTGAAGCTTTCTTT.

The V call is TRBV5-1, the J call TRBJ1-1; D possibly corresponds to TRBD1 (5 bases). The CDR3 loop spans 13 amino acids. CDR1 is SGHRS and CDR2 is YFSETQ in the germline V gene. V lost 4 bases and J 10 bases, leaving 17 bases between the germline ends. As DNA, the CDR3 is TGCGCCAGCAGCCGGGACGGTCGGGACCGAGCTTTCTTT. Its protein is CASSRDGRDRAFF. Full variable domain (outside the CDR3, taken from reference TRBV5-1 and TRBJ1-1): KAGVTQTPRYLIKTRGQQVTLSCSPISGHRSVSWYQQTPGQGLQFLFEYFSETQRNKGNFPGRFSGRQFSNSRSEMNVSTLELGDSALYLCASSRDGRDRAFFGQGTRLTVV.

V usage is TRBV28 and J usage is TRBJ2-5; D perhaps matches TRBD2 (5 bases). From germline, CDR1 is MDHEN and CDR2 SYDVKM. This CDR3 is 13 amino acids long. V was pared by 8 bases and J by 9 bases, with 19 bases between. As DNA, the CDR3 is TGTGCCAGCCGCGGGCAGAACAACGGGGCCCAGTACTTC. Its translation is CASRGQNNGAQYF.

The rearrangement joins TRBV5-8 to TRBJ1-5, with D hard to call. V lost 0 bases and J 3 bases, leaving 1 base between the germline ends. The CDR3 runs to 12 residues. In germline, CDR1 is SGHTS, CDR2 YDEGEE. CDR3 loop: CASSLVNQPQHF. The CDR3 DNA reads as TGTGCCAGCAGCTTGGTCAATCAGCCCCAGCATTTT.

The chain couples TRBV29-1 to TRBJ1-5, with D possibly being TRBD1 (5 bases). The germline CDR1 and CDR2 sequences are SQVTM and ANQGSEA. The CDR3 is 13 residues long. Trimming stripped 4 bases from V and 7 bases from J, with 14 bases between. The CDR3: CSVAPGLRQPQHF. CDR3 sequence (DNA): TGCAGCGTTGCACCAGGGTTGCGGCAGCCCCAGCATTTT. The variable domain in full, completed from reference TRBV29-1 and TRBJ1-5, reads SAVISQKPSRDICQRGTSLTIQCQVDSQVTMMFWYRQQPGQSLTLIATANQGSEATYESGFVIDKFPISRPNLTFSTLTVSNMSPEDSSIYLCSVAPGLRQPQHFGDGTRLSIL.

The chain carries TRBV6-5 and TRBJ1-2, with 8 bases matching TRBD1. Germline lookup yields CDR1 MNHEY and CDR2 SVGAGI. The CDR3 covers 12 residues. Losses at the gene ends were 5 bases for V and 6 bases for J; bases not matched to a gene: 2. The CDR3 DNA sequence: TGTGCCAGCAGTGCGGACAGGGATGGCTACACCTTC. Residues: CASSADRDGYTF.

The genes are TRBV6-1 and TRBJ1-5, with D possibly being TRBD1 (5 bases). The V and J ends lost 7 bases and 6 bases respectively, with 13 bases between them. This CDR3 contains 13 residues. Per germline, CDR1 MNHNS and CDR2 SASEGT. The CDR3 DNA reads TGTGCCAGCATCGAGGGGCGGGGTCAGCCCCAGCATTTT. Amino acid sequence: CASIEGRGQPQHF.

The chain carries TRBV30 and TRBJ1-2; D not certain. The length of the CDR3 is 12 residues. Germline loops: CDR1 GTSNPN, CDR2 SVGIG (reference sequence). V was cut by 6 bases and J by 4 bases, with 12 bases left in between. CDR3 sequence (DNA): TGTGCCTGCTTGGGCCGTTCCTATGGCTACACCTTC. It specifies CACLGRSYGYTF.

As DNA, the CDR3 is TGTGCCAGCAGTTTATCTGTCGGGGGCGAGCAGTACTTC. This gives the protein CASSLSVGGEQYF. The chain carries TRBV27 and TRBJ2-7; TRBD2 might be the D (6 bases). Germline V gene data show CDR1 as MNHEY and CDR2 as SMNVEV (reference sequence). Between the trimmed V and J ends, which lost 0 bases and 6 bases, there was a span of 9 bases. CDR3 length: 13 amino acids.

This clone was counted once. The gene calls are TRBV5-1 and TRBJ2-5, with 14 bases aligning to TRBD2. V trimming: 6 bases; J trimming: 5 bases; junction bases outside the gene matches: 12. Germline-derived CDR1 and CDR2 are SGHRS and YFSETQ. The CDR3 consists of 17 residues. CDR3 in DNA: TGCGCCAGCACCCAACACGGGACTAGCGGGAGTGGGGAGACCCAGTACTTC. This gives the protein CASTQHGTSGSGETQYF.

Here the CDR3 reads CASSPTGFRDTQYF. In nucleotides, the CDR3 is TGTGCCAGCTCACCTACGGGCTTCCGGGATACGCAGTATTTT. This chain links TRBV7-2 with TRBJ2-3, with D unclear. Trimming pared 8 bases from V and 6 bases from J, leaving 18 bases between. This CDR3 has 14 amino acids. From germline, CDR1 is SGHTA and CDR2 FQGNSA.

This chain joins TRBV7-9 and TRBJ2-3; no clear D gene. The CDR3 is 13 residues long. V shed 3 bases and J shed 4 bases, with 8 bases lying between them. CDR1 is SEHNR and CDR2 is FQNEAQ in the germline V gene (reference sequence). CDR3 in amino acids: CASSLTGPDTQYF. In DNA, the CDR3 is TGTGCCAGCAGCTTGACTGGGCCAGATACGCAGTATTTT.

The chain carries TRBV2 and TRBJ1-2, with 10 bases aligning to TRBD1. This CDR3 is 15 amino acids long. V was pared by 5 bases and J by 8 bases, with 11 bases of the junction left unmatched. CDR1 and CDR2 from the germline V gene are SNHLY and FYNNEI. Here the CDR3 reads CASSRTGQGSGGYTF. CDR3 nucleotide sequence: TGTGCCAGCAGTCGCACGGGACAGGGGTCCGGGGGCTACACCTTC.